The 9 T cell receptor beta chains in this list originate from one sample, sequenced in a study of cytomegalovirus exposure and HLA in healthy donors. Vbeta (60) and Jbeta (13) primers were used in the PCR. Using immunoSEQ multiplex PCR, the repertoire was profiled, and TCRdb retains in-frame clones only, with some absent. The sample carries roughly 130,000 clones, 80% recorded once. Sequenced material: PBMCs. The receptors were sampled from a man aged 25-45 years in good health and CMV-seronegative.

This chain links TRBV7-8 with TRBJ2-7; 7 bases match TRBD1. Losses at the gene ends were 7 bases for V and 3 bases for J; bases not matched to a gene: 15. Germline V lookup: CDR1 SGHVS, CDR2 FQNEAQ. The length of the CDR3 is 16 residues. CDR3 DNA: TGTGCCAGCACCCACTCAGGACAGGTAGACTTCTACGAGCAGTACTTC. Translated, it gives CASTHSGQVDFYEQYF. The entire variable domain, with the rest obtained from reference TRBV7-8 and TRBJ2-7, is as follows: GAGVSQSPRYKVAKRGQDVALRCDPISGHVSLFWYQQALGQGPEFLTYFQNEAQLDKSGLPSDRFFAERPEGSVSTLKIQRTQQEDSAVYLCASTHSGQVDFYEQYFGPGTRLTVT.

The CDR3 coding sequence is TGTGCCAGCAGTTTCGGCGGGCGGGGGTATGGCTACACCTTC. Encoded protein: CASSFGGRGYGYTF. The chain combines TRBV28 with TRBJ1-2; possibly TRBD1 for D (5 bases). This CDR3 contains 14 residues. Germline loops: CDR1 MDHEN, CDR2 SYDVKM. V gave up 3 bases and J gave up 5 bases, with 13 bases separating them.

The V and J genes are TRBV28 and TRBJ2-7; 8 bases align to TRBD1. This CDR3 is 15 amino acids long. J lost 0 bases, V lost 6 bases, and 7 bases had no gene match. Germline CDR1 reads MDHEN; CDR2 reads SYDVKM. The CDR3 bases are TGTGCCAGCAGGATGCAGGGGGCAGGCTCCTACGAGCAGTACTTC. It yields the protein CASRMQGAGSYEQYF. Looking up the rest from reference TRBV28 and TRBJ2-7 gives the full variable domain: DVKVTQSSRYLVKRTGEKVFLECVQDMDHENMFWYRQDPGLGLRLIYFSYDVKMKEKGDIPEGYSVSREKKERFSLILESASTNQTSMYLCASRMQGAGSYEQYFGPGTRLTVT.

The chain links TRBV2 to TRBJ2-7; the D gene is possibly TRBD1 (6 bases). Germline loops: CDR1 SNHLY, CDR2 FYNNEI. This CDR3 is 13 amino acids long. V gave up 11 bases and J gave up 1 base, with 15 bases separating them. The CDR3 nucleotides read TGTGCCGGCGGACAGAACCCTTCCTACGAGCAGTACTTC. Protein sequence: CAGGQNPSYEQYF. Using reference TRBV2 and TRBJ2-7 for the parts outside the CDR3, the full variable domain is EPEVTQTPSHQVTQMGQEVILRCVPISNHLYFYWYRQILGQKVEFLVSFYNNEISEKSEIFDDQFSVERPDGSNFTLKIRSTKLEDSAMYFCAGGQNPSYEQYFGPGTRLTVT.

For this clone: At one of its ends the junction is not consistent with the germline gene, which may arise from a read error. This chain joins TRBV25-1 and TRBJ1-2, with unresolved D. The CDR3 spans 17 residues. Germline lookup yields CDR1 MGHDK and CDR2 SYGVNS. CDR3 residues: CASSESPEWSGNYGYPF. CDR3 DNA sequence: TGTGCCAGCAGTGAAAGTCCCGAGTGGTCGGGTAACTATGGCTACCCCTTC.

This clone was observed a single time. Here the CDR3 DNA reads TGCAGCGTTGTTGCTAGCGGGAGTTATGATACGCAGTATTTT. Amino acids: CSVVASGSYDTQYF. The rearrangement uses TRBV29-1 and TRBJ2-3, with 10 bases lining up with TRBD2. The CDR3 runs to 14 residues. Trimming at V came to 4 bases and at J to 6 bases, leaving 7 bases not matched to a gene. Germline V CDR1 and CDR2: SQVTM, ANQGSEA.

V is TRBV7-2 and J is TRBJ2-7; TRBD2 might be the D (5 bases). The CDR3 contains 14 residues. Germline V gene lookup returns CDR1 SGHTA and CDR2 FQGNSA. V was pared by 5 bases and J by 2 bases, with 13 bases between. CDR3 nucleotides: TGTGCCAGCAGCCCCGGGGTTGGGACCTACGAGCAGTACTTC. Its protein product is CASSPGVGTYEQYF.

The chain couples TRBV27 to TRBJ1-2; 10 nucleotides line up with TRBD1. This CDR3 has 14 residues. V lost 7 bases and J lost 5; bases outside the gene matches: 7. Germline lookup yields CDR1 MNHEY and CDR2 SMNVEV (reference sequence). CDR3 bases: TGTGCCAGCACTCTGACAGGGGGCGATTATGGCTACACCTTC. Translating gives CASTLTGGDYGYTF.

The chain links TRBV7-9 to TRBJ2-1, with TRBD1 identical over 8 bases. The CDR3 runs 15 residues. After removal of 2 bases from V and 8 bases from J, the junction contained 8 bases not matched to a gene. Germline loops: CDR1 SEHNR, CDR2 FQNEAQ (reference sequence). CDR3 loop: CASSLPGQGEDEQFF. The CDR3 DNA follows: TGTGCCAGCAGCTTACCTGGACAGGGTGAGGATGAGCAGTTCTTC.